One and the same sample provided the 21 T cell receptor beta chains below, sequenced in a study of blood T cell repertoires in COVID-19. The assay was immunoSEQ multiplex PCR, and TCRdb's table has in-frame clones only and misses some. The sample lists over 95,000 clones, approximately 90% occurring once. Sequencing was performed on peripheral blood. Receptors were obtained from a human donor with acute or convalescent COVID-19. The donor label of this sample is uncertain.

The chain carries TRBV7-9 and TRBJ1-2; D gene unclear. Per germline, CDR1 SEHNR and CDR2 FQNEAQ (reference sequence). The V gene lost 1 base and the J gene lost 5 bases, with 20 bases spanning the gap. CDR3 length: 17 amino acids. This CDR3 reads CASSLGATVASYYGYTF. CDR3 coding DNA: TGTGCCAGCAGCTTAGGTGCTACAGTCGCCTCTTATTATGGCTACACCTTC.

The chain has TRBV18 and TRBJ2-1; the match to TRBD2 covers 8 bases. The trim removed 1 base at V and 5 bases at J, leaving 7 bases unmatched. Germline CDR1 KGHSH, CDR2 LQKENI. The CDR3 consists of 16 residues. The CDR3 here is CASSPQASGGNNEQFF. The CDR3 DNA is TGTGCCAGCTCACCACAGGCCAGCGGGGGAAACAATGAGCAGTTCTTC.

This CDR3 is CASGKMDRSNTGELFF. For the CDR3, the DNA is TGTGCCAGCGGAAAGATGGACAGATCGAACACCGGGGAGCTGTTTTTT. The chain joins TRBV3-1 (or the pseudogene TRBV3-2) to TRBJ2-2; TRBD1 is a possible D gene (6 bases). Trimming removed 8 bases at V and 0 bases at J, with 16 bases between. The CDR3 totals 16 residues. From germline, CDR1 is LGHDT and CDR2 YNNKEL (reference sequence).

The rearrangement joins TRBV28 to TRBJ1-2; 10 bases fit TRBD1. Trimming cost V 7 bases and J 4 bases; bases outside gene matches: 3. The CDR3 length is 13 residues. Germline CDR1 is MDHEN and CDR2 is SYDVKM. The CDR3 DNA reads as TGTGCCAGCACCAGGACAGGGGGCTATGGCTACACCTTC. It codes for CASTRTGGYGYTF.

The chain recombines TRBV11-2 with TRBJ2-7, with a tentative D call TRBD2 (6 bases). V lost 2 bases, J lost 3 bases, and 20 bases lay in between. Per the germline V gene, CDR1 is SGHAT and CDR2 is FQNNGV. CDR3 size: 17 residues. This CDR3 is CASSLRMGRTNYYEQYF. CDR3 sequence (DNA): TGTGCCAGCAGCTTACGGATGGGGCGGACTAATTACTACGAGCAGTACTTC.

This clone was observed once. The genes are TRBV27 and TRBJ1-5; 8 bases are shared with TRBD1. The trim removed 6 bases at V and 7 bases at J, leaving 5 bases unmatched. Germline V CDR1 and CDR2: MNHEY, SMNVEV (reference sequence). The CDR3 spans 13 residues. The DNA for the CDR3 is TGTGCCAGCAGACAGGGGGTCGGGCAGCCCCAGCATTTT. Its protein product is CASRQGVGQPQHF.

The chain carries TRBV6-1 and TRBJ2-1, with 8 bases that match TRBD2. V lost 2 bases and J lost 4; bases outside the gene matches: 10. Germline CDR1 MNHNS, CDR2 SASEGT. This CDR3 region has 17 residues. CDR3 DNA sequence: TGTGCCAGCAGTGAAAACAGCGGGAGCTACTATTACAATGAGCAGTTCTTC. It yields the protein CASSENSGSYYYNEQFF.

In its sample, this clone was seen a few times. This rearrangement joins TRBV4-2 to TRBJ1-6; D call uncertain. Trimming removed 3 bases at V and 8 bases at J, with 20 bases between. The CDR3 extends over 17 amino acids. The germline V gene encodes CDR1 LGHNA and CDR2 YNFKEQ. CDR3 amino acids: CASSQRQARGPDSPLHF. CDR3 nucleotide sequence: TGTGCCAGCAGCCAGCGGCAGGCTCGAGGGCCAGATTCACCCCTCCACTTT.

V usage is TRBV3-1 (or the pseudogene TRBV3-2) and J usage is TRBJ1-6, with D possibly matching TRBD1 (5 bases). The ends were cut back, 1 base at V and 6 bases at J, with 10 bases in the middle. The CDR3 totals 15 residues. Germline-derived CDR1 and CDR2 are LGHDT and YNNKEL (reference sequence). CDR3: CASSQVGGPNSPLHF. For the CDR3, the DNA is TGTGCCAGCAGCCAAGTGGGGGGACCTAATTCACCCCTCCACTTT.

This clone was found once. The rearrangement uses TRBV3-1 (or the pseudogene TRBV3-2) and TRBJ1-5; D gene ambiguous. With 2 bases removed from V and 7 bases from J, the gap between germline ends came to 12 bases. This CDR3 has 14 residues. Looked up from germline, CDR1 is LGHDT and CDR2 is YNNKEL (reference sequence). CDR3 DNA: TGTGCCAGCAGCCAAAGCGGAATCTTGCAGCCCCAGCATTTT. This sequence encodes CASSQSGILQPQHF.

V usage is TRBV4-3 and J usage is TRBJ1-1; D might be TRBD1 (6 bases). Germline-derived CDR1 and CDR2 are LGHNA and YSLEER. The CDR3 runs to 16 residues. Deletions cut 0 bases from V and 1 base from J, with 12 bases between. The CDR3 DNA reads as TGCGCCAGCAGCCAAGAGGGGGCAGGGGCGAACACTGAAGCTTTCTTT. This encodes CASSQEGAGANTEAFF.

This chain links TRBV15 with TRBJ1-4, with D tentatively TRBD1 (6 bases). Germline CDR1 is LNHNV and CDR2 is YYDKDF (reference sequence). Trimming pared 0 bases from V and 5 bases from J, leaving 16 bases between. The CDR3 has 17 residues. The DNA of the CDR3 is TGTGCCACCAGCAGAGAGAGGGGAGGGGGACGGAATGAAAAACTGTTTTTT. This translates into CATSRERGGGRNEKLFF.

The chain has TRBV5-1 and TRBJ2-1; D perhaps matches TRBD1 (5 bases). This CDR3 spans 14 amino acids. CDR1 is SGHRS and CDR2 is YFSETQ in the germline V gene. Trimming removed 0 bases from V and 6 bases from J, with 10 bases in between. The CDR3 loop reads CASSLVQGANEQFF. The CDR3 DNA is TGCGCCAGCAGCTTGGTCCAGGGCGCCAATGAGCAGTTCTTC.

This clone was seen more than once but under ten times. CDR3 nucleotides: TGTGCCAGCAGTTTGCTAGGGACTTCCAATGAGCAGTTCTTC. It encodes CASSLLGTSNEQFF. This chain joins TRBV28 and TRBJ2-1; tentative D call: TRBD2 (6 bases). Between the trimmed V and J ends, which lost 3 bases and 6 bases, there was a span of 12 bases. The CDR3 length is 14 residues. Germline V gene sequence: CDR1 MDHEN, CDR2 SYDVKM.

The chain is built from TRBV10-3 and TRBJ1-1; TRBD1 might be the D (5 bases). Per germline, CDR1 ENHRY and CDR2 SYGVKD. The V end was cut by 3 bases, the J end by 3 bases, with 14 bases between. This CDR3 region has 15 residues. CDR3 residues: CAISDPGAEYTEAFF. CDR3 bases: TGTGCCATCAGTGACCCTGGGGCGGAGTACACTGAAGCTTTCTTT.

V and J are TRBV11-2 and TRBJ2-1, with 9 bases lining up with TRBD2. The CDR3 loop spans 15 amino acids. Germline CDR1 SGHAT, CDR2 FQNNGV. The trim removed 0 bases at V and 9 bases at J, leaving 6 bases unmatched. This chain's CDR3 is CASSLESGGRAEQFF. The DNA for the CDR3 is TGTGCCAGCAGCTTAGAATCGGGCGGGAGGGCTGAGCAGTTCTTC.

Here the CDR3 DNA reads TGTGCCAGCAGCTTGGGGTCGGGACAGGGCAAAGCTTTCTTT. Protein sequence: CASSLGSGQGKAFF. V gene TRBV5-6 combines with J gene TRBJ1-1; TRBD1 agrees at 9 bases. The CDR3 is 14 residues long. The J segment lost 9 bases and the V segment lost 0 bases, leaving 6 bases of the junction unmatched. Germline values: CDR1 SGHDT, CDR2 YYEEEE.

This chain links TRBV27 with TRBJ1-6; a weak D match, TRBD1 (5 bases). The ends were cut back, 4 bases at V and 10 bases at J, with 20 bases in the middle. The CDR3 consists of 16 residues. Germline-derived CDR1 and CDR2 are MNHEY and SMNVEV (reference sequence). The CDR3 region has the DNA TGTGCCAGCAGTTATACGGCACTCCGGCGGGACTCACCCCTCCACTTT. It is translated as CASSYTALRRDSPLHF.

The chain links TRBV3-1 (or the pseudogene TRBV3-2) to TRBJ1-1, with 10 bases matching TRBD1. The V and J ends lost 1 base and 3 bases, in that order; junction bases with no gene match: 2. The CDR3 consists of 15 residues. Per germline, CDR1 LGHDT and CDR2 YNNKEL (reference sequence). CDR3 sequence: CASSQGTGGDTEAFF. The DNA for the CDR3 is TGTGCCAGCAGCCAAGGGACAGGGGGGGACACTGAAGCTTTCTTT.

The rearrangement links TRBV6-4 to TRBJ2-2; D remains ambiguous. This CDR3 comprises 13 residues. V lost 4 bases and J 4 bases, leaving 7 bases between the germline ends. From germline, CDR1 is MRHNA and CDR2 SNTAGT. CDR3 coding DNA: TGTGCCAGCAGTGTAGAGAGCACCGGGGAGCTGTTTTTT. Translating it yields CASSVESTGELFF.

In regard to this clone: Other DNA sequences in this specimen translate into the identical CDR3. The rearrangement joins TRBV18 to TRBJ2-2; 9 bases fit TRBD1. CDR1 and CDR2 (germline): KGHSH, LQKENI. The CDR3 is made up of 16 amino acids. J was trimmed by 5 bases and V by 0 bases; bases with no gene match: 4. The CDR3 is CASSPPTGGNTGELFF. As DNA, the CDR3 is TGTGCCAGCTCACCACCCACAGGGGGCAATACCGGGGAGCTGTTTTTT. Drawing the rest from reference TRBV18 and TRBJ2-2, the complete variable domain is NAGVMQNPRHLVRRRGQEARLRCSPMKGHSHVYWYRQLPEEGLKFMVYLQKENIIDESGMPKERFSAEFPKEGPSILRIQQVVRGDSAAYFCASSPPTGGNTGELFFGEGSRLTVL.